These 13 T cell receptor beta chains share one sample of origin, sequenced in a study of blood T cell repertoires in COVID-19. The repertoire was sequenced with immunoSEQ multiplex PCR; TCRdb's copy has only in-frame clones and lacks some. This table holds over 35,000 clones, 79% found once. Input material: peripheral blood. These receptors were obtained from a man in his 70s with acute or convalescent COVID-19.

Only a few counts were recorded for this clone. The chain employs TRBV2 and TRBJ1-4; a possible D gene is TRBD1 (6 bases). V gave up 9 bases and J gave up 2 bases, with 13 bases separating them. The CDR3 sequence is 14 residues long. Germline CDR1 and CDR2: SNHLY and FYNNEI. The CDR3 DNA reads TGTGCCAGTTTCTCAGGGGACACTAATGAAAAACTGTTTTTT. Residues: CASFSGDTNEKLFF. The full variable domain, rest sourced from reference TRBV2 and TRBJ1-4, is EPEVTQTPSHQVTQMGQEVILRCVPISNHLYFYWYRQILGQKVEFLVSFYNNEISEKSEIFDDQFSVERPDGSNFTLKIRSTKLEDSAMYFCASFSGDTNEKLFFGSGTQLSVL.

The rearrangement uses TRBV5-1 and TRBJ1-6, with 7 bases that match TRBD1. Germline loops: CDR1 SGHRS, CDR2 YFSETQ. The CDR3 extends over 13 amino acids. V shed 4 bases, J shed 9 bases, and the junction held 4 bases outside the gene matches. The DNA of the CDR3 is TGCGCCAGCAGCCAGCCAGGGGGTTCACCCCTCCACTTT. It translates to CASSQPGGSPLHF.

V and J are TRBV9 and TRBJ1-2; tentatively, D is TRBD1 (6 bases). Per germline, CDR1 SGDLS and CDR2 YYNGEE. This CDR3 comprises 15 residues. Trimming shortened V by 4 bases and J by 7 bases, and 20 bases separated the two germline ends. The CDR3: CASSPQQLPGAGYTF. The DNA of the CDR3 is TGTGCCAGCAGCCCCCAACAGCTCCCAGGGGCTGGCTACACCTTC. Combining the CDR3 with reference TRBV9 and TRBJ1-2 gives the whole variable domain DSGVTQTPKHLITATGQRVTLRCSPRSGDLSVYWYQQSLDQGLQFLIQYYNGEERAKGNILERFSAQQFPDLHSELNLSSLELGDSALYFCASSPQQLPGAGYTFGSGTRLTVV.

V is TRBV7-3 and J is TRBJ2-3; 7 bases match TRBD1. The CDR3 loop spans 14 amino acids. V shed 5 bases and J 0 bases; nucleotides not matched to a gene: 2. Germline V gives CDR1 SGHTA, CDR2 FQGTGA. CDR3 coding DNA: TGTGCCAGCAGCCCAGGGGGTAGCACAGATACGCAGTATTTT. Its protein is CASSPGGSTDTQYF.

The chain links TRBV6-5 to TRBJ2-7; 8 bases are shared with TRBD2. Germline V lookup: CDR1 MNHEY, CDR2 SVGAGI. Trimming took 7 bases from V and 1 from J; bases not matched to a gene: 9. This CDR3 spans 15 amino acids. CDR3 protein: CASIKTGGASYEQYF. Here the CDR3 DNA reads TGTGCCAGCATCAAAACGGGGGGGGCTTCCTACGAGCAGTACTTC.

This rearrangement joins TRBV5-6 to TRBJ2-5, with D maybe TRBD2 (6 bases). CDR1 and CDR2 (germline): SGHDT, YYEEEE. The length of the CDR3 is 18 residues. Trimming pared 0 bases from V and 0 bases from J, leaving 18 bases between. The CDR3 here is CASSLGGKSGLHQETQYF. The CDR3 coding sequence is TGTGCCAGCAGCTTGGGAGGAAAGAGCGGGTTACACCAAGAGACCCAGTACTTC.

The rearrangement links TRBV10-3 to TRBJ1-1; D is possibly TRBD1 (6 bases). Germline values: CDR1 ENHRY, CDR2 SYGVKD. Trimming took 6 bases from V and 2 from J, leaving 13 bases between them. The CDR3 is 14 residues long. The CDR3, as DNA: TGTGCCATCAGGAGGACAGCTAGAAACACTGAAGCTTTCTTT. The encoded protein is CAIRRTARNTEAFF.

This chain joins TRBV5-6 and TRBJ1-6; D is unclear. V gave up 2 bases and J gave up 5 bases, with 11 bases separating them. Germline values: CDR1 SGHDT, CDR2 YYEEEE. The CDR3 extends over 15 amino acids. DNA for the CDR3: TGTGCCAGCAGCTTATTGACTTCCGATAATTCACCCCTCCACTTT. Translating it yields CASSLLTSDNSPLHF.

V and J are TRBV19 and TRBJ2-6, with D possibly being TRBD2 (6 bases). The germline V and J ends were trimmed by 3 bases and 5 bases, with 11 bases remaining between them. Germline-derived CDR1 and CDR2 are LNHDA and SQIVND (reference sequence). The CDR3 is made up of 15 amino acids. DNA of the CDR3: TGTGCCAGTAGTATTGGAGGGTTCAGGGCCAACGTCCTGACTTTC. As protein: CASSIGGFRANVLTF. The full variable domain, rest sourced from reference TRBV19 and TRBJ2-6, is DGGITQSPKYLFRKEGQNVTLSCEQNLNHDAMYWYRQDPGQGLRLIYYSQIVNDFQKGDIAEGYSVSREKKESFPLTVTSAQKNPTAFYLCASSIGGFRANVLTFGAGSRLTVL.

V gene TRBV4-3 combines with J gene TRBJ1-5; D is ambiguous. CDR3 length: 14 residues. The germline V gene has CDR1 LGHNA and CDR2 YSLEER. Trimming left V 1 base short and J 6 bases short, with 10 bases between. The CDR3, as DNA: TGCGCCAGCAGCCAAGCACTGAGGGTTCAGCCCCAGCATTTT. The encoded protein is CASSQALRVQPQHF.

This clone showed up just a few times. Written as DNA, the CDR3 is TGTGCCAGTAGTATTCCCGGGACAGGACCCTGGGAGCAGTACTTC. It translates to CASSIPGTGPWEQYF. The rearrangement joins TRBV19 to TRBJ2-7; 8 bases fit TRBD1. Germline-derived CDR1 and CDR2 are LNHDA and SQIVND (reference sequence). This CDR3 has 15 residues. Trimming at V came to 3 bases and at J to 7 bases, leaving 11 bases not matched to a gene.

V and J are TRBV5-1 and TRBJ1-1; tentative D call: TRBD1 (5 bases). CDR1 is SGHRS and CDR2 is YFSETQ in the germline V gene. This CDR3 spans 16 amino acids. V was pared by 4 bases and J by 5 bases, with 21 bases between. CDR3 sequence reads: CASSPRGNTGGTEAFF. In nucleotides, the CDR3 is TGCGCCAGCAGCCCAAGGGGCAACACCGGAGGGACTGAAGCTTTCTTT.

The chain has TRBV5-4 and TRBJ1-1; 11 nucleotides align to TRBD1. Germline trimming cut 4 bases from V and 0 bases from J; bases unmatched to any gene: 5. In germline, CDR1 is SGHNT, CDR2 YYREEE (reference sequence). CDR3 length equals 16 residues. This CDR3 reads CASSNRDRGMNTEAFF. CDR3 DNA: TGTGCCAGCAGCAACCGGGACAGGGGGATGAACACTGAAGCTTTCTTT.